The 27 T cell receptor beta chains listed next were all sequenced from one sample in a study of shared clonotypes between healthy human individuals. As defined, naive CD8 cells were CD45RO-negative and positively selected for CCR7, with terminally differentiated effector memory CD45RA+ cells excluded. The protocol was immunoSEQ multiplex PCR, while the TCRdb copy is restricted to in-frame clones and leaves out a portion. The sample lists about 610,000 clones; around 96% were seen once. Material: naive CD8+ T cells sorted from blood. These receptor sequences come from a woman aged 30 to 39 in good health.

This chain joins TRBV7-6 and TRBJ2-7; 9 nucleotides align to TRBD2. The CDR3 covers 16 residues. With 1 base clipped from V and 0 bases from J, the junction kept 4 bases outside the gene matches. Germline CDR1 reads SGHVS; CDR2 reads FNYEAQ. As DNA, the CDR3 is TGTGCCAGCAGCTTAGGGCTAGCGGGGAGCTCCTACGAGCAGTACTTC. Its protein product is CASSLGLAGSSYEQYF.

This chain's CDR3 is CASSSTGAGKDQPQHF. The CDR3 nucleotides read TGTGCCAGCAGTTCCACAGGGGCAGGAAAAGATCAGCCCCAGCATTTT. J is TRBJ1-5 and V is TRBV27, with TRBD1 identical over 7 bases. The germline gives CDR1 MNHEY, CDR2 SMNVEV (reference sequence). The CDR3 loop spans 16 amino acids. After removal of 4 bases from V and 5 bases from J, the junction contained 11 bases not matched to a gene.

The chain is built from TRBV13 and TRBJ2-1; D not certain. V was clipped by 5 bases and J by 14 bases, with 13 bases between them. Germline V gene data show CDR1 as PRHDT and CDR2 as FYEKMQ (reference sequence). There are 11 residues in the CDR3. The DNA for the CDR3 is TGTGCCAGCAGCCCGGACCCCCGGAAGTTCTTC. The encoded protein is CASSPDPRKFF. Together with reference TRBV13 and TRBJ2-1, the CDR3 gives the full variable domain: AAGVIQSPRHLIKEKRETATLKCYPIPRHDTVYWYQQGPGQDPQFLISFYEKMQSDKGSIPDRFSAQQFSDYHSELNMSSLELGDSALYFCASSPDPRKFFGPGTRLTVL.

The V and J genes are TRBV4-1 and TRBJ2-7; the match to TRBD2 covers 10 bases. The germline CDR1 and CDR2 sequences are MGHRA and YSYEKL. This CDR3 has 15 amino acids. With 1 base clipped from V and 5 bases from J, the junction kept 5 bases outside the gene matches. CDR3 amino acids: CASSQASGRRDEQYF. DNA of the CDR3: TGCGCCAGCAGCCAAGCTAGCGGGAGAAGGGACGAGCAGTACTTC.

The CDR3, as DNA: TGCAGCGTTAGAGCGAGCCGCTCCTACAATGAGCAGTTCTTC. Its translation is CSVRASRSYNEQFF. V gene TRBV29-1 combines with J gene TRBJ2-1; D gene unclear. The germline V gene encodes CDR1 SQVTM and CDR2 ANQGSEA. The CDR3 contains 14 residues. Trimming stripped 5 bases from V and 0 bases from J, with 11 bases between.

The chain carries TRBV5-1 and TRBJ1-5; D perhaps matches TRBD1 (5 bases). Germline V gene sequence: CDR1 SGHRS, CDR2 YFSETQ. Trimming cost V 4 bases and J 0 bases, with 14 bases left between them. The length of the CDR3 is 16 residues. The CDR3 sequence is CASSARDGYSNQPQHF. The DNA for the CDR3 is TGCGCCAGCAGCGCCAGGGACGGTTATAGCAATCAGCCCCAGCATTTT.

The chain couples TRBV7-9 to TRBJ1-4; tentatively, D is TRBD1 (5 bases). Germline V gives CDR1 SEHNR, CDR2 FQNEAQ (reference sequence). The V and J ends lost 8 bases and 8 bases respectively, with 18 bases between them. There are 14 residues in the CDR3. CDR3 bases: TGTGCCAGCGCCGGGACCCGGGGATTCGAAAAACTGTTTTTT. Protein: CASAGTRGFEKLFF.

The rearrangement uses TRBV5-6 and TRBJ2-7; D might be TRBD1 or TRBD2, each matching 5 bases. Germline values: CDR1 SGHDT, CDR2 YYEEEE. CDR3 size: 13 residues. V lost 3 bases, J lost 0 bases, and 7 bases lay in between. For the CDR3, the DNA is TGTGCCAGCAGCTGGGGGTTCTCCTACGAGCAGTACTTC. It encodes CASSWGFSYEQYF.

This chain links TRBV19 with TRBJ2-5, with 14 bases fitting TRBD2. The CDR3 is made up of 17 amino acids. The germline gives CDR1 LNHDA, CDR2 SQIVND (reference sequence). Trimming took 4 bases from V and 0 from J; bases not matched to a gene: 4. The CDR3 spells CASSTLGLAGDQETQYF. CDR3 sequence (DNA): TGTGCCAGTAGTACCCTGGGACTAGCGGGAGACCAAGAGACCCAGTACTTC.

This clone has just one count. The chain employs TRBV4-2 and TRBJ2-7; tentatively, D is TRBD1 (6 bases). This CDR3 region has 16 residues. CDR1 is LGHNA, CDR2 YNFKEQ, per germline. The ends were cut back, 3 bases at V and 4 bases at J, with 19 bases in the middle. CDR3 amino acids: CASSQLTGKALYEQYF. CDR3 coding DNA: TGTGCCAGCAGCCAGTTAACAGGGAAGGCCCTTTACGAGCAGTACTTC.

The J gene is TRBJ2-2, the V gene TRBV4-1; the D gene is possibly TRBD1 (5 bases). V gave up 1 base and J gave up 3 bases, with 18 bases separating them. The CDR3 is 18 residues long. Germline-derived CDR1 and CDR2 are MGHRA and YSYEKL. Here the CDR3 DNA reads TGCGCCAGCAGCCAAGGGATCCCAGGCAGGGTTGACACCGGGGAGCTGTTTTTT. Protein sequence: CASSQGIPGRVDTGELFF.

The V gene is TRBV2, the J gene TRBJ2-7; D is unclear. CDR3 length equals 10 residues. The ends were cut back, 8 bases at V and 7 bases at J, with 9 bases in the middle. Germline V gives CDR1 SNHLY, CDR2 FYNNEI. The CDR3 sequence is CASGVEEQYF. In DNA form, the CDR3 reads TGTGCCAGCGGTGTGGAGGAGCAGTACTTC.

The chain combines TRBV6-4 with TRBJ1-5; no clear D gene. Looked up from germline, CDR1 is MRHNA and CDR2 is SNTAGT. This CDR3 is 17 amino acids long. V lost 0 bases and J lost 0, with 12 bases in between. CDR3 DNA: TGTGCCAGCAGTGACTCGAAACGGCTAGATAGCAATCAGCCCCAGCATTTT. This translates into CASSDSKRLDSNQPQHF.

The CDR3 DNA follows: TGTGCCAGTACCTCACTAGAATATAGCAATCAGCCCCAGCATTTT. Translated: CASTSLEYSNQPQHF. The V call is TRBV19, the J call TRBJ1-5; D is unclear. V lost 7 bases, J lost 0 bases, and 13 bases lay in between. The CDR3 has 15 residues. Germline loops: CDR1 LNHDA, CDR2 SQIVND (reference sequence).

This chain links TRBV9 with TRBJ2-7, with 10 bases matching TRBD2. CDR3 length equals 14 residues. CDR1 SGDLS and CDR2 YYNGEE come from the germline V gene. Trimming cost V 3 bases and J 4 bases; bases outside gene matches: 4. In DNA, the CDR3 is TGTGCCAGCAGCGCACTAGCGGGATGGTACGAGCAGTACTTC. Translation gives CASSALAGWYEQYF.

J is TRBJ2-4 and V is TRBV5-1, with a weak D call TRBD1 (5 bases). This CDR3 region has 9 residues. Per the germline V gene, CDR1 is SGHRS and CDR2 is YFSETQ. The V gene lost 6 bases and the J gene lost 12 bases, with 7 bases spanning the gap. DNA of the CDR3: TGCGCCAGCAAAGACAGTCAGTACTTC. It encodes CASKDSQYF.

This chain connects TRBV15 to TRBJ2-2, with 9 bases matching TRBD2. Trimming removed 0 bases from V and 8 bases from J; junction bases left unmatched: 10. Per germline, CDR1 LNHNV and CDR2 YYDKDF (reference sequence). This CDR3 has 17 residues. As DNA, the CDR3 is TGTGCCACCAGCAGAGATAGGCTAGCGGGAAAGCGGGGGGAGCTGTTTTTT. It translates to CATSRDRLAGKRGELFF.

This sequence joins TRBV6-5 and TRBJ1-2, with 8 nucleotides matching TRBD1. CDR1 and CDR2 from the germline V gene are MNHEY and SVGAGI. Trimming cost V 4 bases and J 4 bases; bases outside gene matches: 2. The CDR3 loop spans 13 amino acids. The CDR3 protein is CASSSGGAYGYTF. Here the CDR3 DNA reads TGTGCCAGCAGTTCAGGGGGCGCCTATGGCTACACCTTC.

The chain employs TRBV10-2 and TRBJ2-2; D gene uncertain. This CDR3 region has 13 residues. Per the germline V gene, CDR1 is WSHSY and CDR2 is SAAADI. The V end was cut by 0 bases, the J end by 9 bases, with 8 bases between. Here the CDR3 reads CASSESNYRELFF. The CDR3 DNA sequence: TGCGCCAGCAGTGAGTCGAATTATAGGGAGCTGTTTTTT.

The rearrangement uses TRBV19 and TRBJ1-1; 8 bases fit TRBD1. The CDR3 is made up of 14 amino acids. V lost 6 bases and J lost 6; bases outside the gene matches: 9. Looked up from germline, CDR1 is LNHDA and CDR2 is SQIVND (reference sequence). This CDR3 reads CASSPRTGSPEAFF. CDR3 sequence (DNA): TGTGCCAGTAGCCCGCGGACAGGGAGCCCTGAAGCTTTCTTT.

The V call is TRBV19, the J call TRBJ1-5; 9 bases agree with TRBD1. CDR3 length: 15 residues. The ends lost 7 bases at V and 5 bases at J; junction bases unmatched: 9. Germline V gene sequence: CDR1 LNHDA, CDR2 SQIVND (reference sequence). CDR3 protein: CASTTRDRVYQPQHF. The CDR3 region has the DNA TGTGCCAGTACCACCCGGGACAGGGTTTATCAGCCCCAGCATTTT.

The V call is TRBV19, the J call TRBJ1-5, with TRBD1 matching 8 bases. The J segment lost 5 bases and the V segment lost 5 bases, leaving 11 bases of the junction unmatched. The CDR3 length is 16 residues. Germline V gene sequence: CDR1 LNHDA, CDR2 SQIVND (reference sequence). This chain's CDR3 is CASSSGLGTGDQPQHF. The CDR3 bases are TGTGCCAGTAGTTCAGGGCTCGGGACAGGCGATCAGCCCCAGCATTTT.

The rearrangement links TRBV5-6 to TRBJ2-7; 9 nucleotides line up with TRBD1. This CDR3 has 17 amino acids. The germline V gene encodes CDR1 SGHDT and CDR2 YYEEEE. The V gene end was trimmed by 1 base and the J gene end by 1 base; junction bases not matched to a gene: 9. The CDR3 reads CASSLYAGDRVSYEQYF. DNA for the CDR3: TGTGCCAGCAGCTTGTATGCTGGGGACAGGGTGTCCTACGAGCAGTACTTC.

The chain is built from TRBV4-1 and TRBJ2-5; perhaps TRBD2 as D (6 bases). The CDR3 runs 12 residues. Trimming stripped 4 bases from V and 5 bases from J, with 8 bases between. Germline V CDR1 and CDR2: MGHRA, YSYEKL. Here the CDR3 reads CASSPRGETQYF. The CDR3 DNA follows: TGCGCCAGCAGCCCCCGGGGGGAGACCCAGTACTTC.

The gene calls are TRBV4-1 and TRBJ2-2, with 10 bases matching TRBD2. Trimming removed 1 base from V and 7 bases from J; junction bases left unmatched: 6. Germline values: CDR1 MGHRA, CDR2 YSYEKL. The CDR3 is 16 residues long. Here the CDR3 reads CASSQGASGSSGELFF. Here the CDR3 DNA reads TGCGCCAGCAGCCAAGGAGCTAGCGGGAGTAGCGGGGAGCTGTTTTTT.

The chain carries TRBV4-1 and TRBJ2-7, with unresolved D. CDR3 length: 16 residues. Trimming took off 0 bases at V and 1 base at J, with 13 bases between the two ends. Germline loops: CDR1 MGHRA, CDR2 YSYEKL. CDR3 in amino acids: CASSQDIGSMSYEQYF. CDR3 sequence (DNA): TGCGCCAGCAGCCAAGATATCGGGTCCATGTCCTACGAGCAGTACTTC.

This clone appeared once. This sequence joins TRBV7-9 and TRBJ2-3; 12 nucleotides match TRBD2. CDR1 is SEHNR, CDR2 FQNEAQ, per germline (reference sequence). The CDR3 runs to 12 residues. V dropped 3 bases and J dropped 14; count of bases not matched to a gene: 3. CDR3 protein: CASSLTSGSAYF. The CDR3 DNA reads as TGTGCCAGCAGCTTGACTAGCGGGAGTGCGTATTTT.